The rows below give T cell receptor beta chains drawn from one sample of a study of identical twins. MiXCR, applied by TCRdb to the 5' RACE reads, yields one record per CDR3 protein. The table has around 1.7 million distinct CDR3 sequences, 32% seen once. The material sequenced was cord blood. Receptor source: a newborn girl in good health. Both conserved end residues are part of each CDR3. Each record gives: CDR3 protein, CDR3 DNA, clone size, V gene, J gene, D gene. The D gene is left open where the match is weak. Size is omitted from some rows. Given values are once, few, many or a class for expanded clones.

CASSYSGAGVGEQFF	TGTGCCAGCAGTTACTCCGGAGCGGGAGTAGGTGAGCAGTTCTTC	few	TRBV6-6	TRBJ2-1	TRBD2
CASSLGSFAGGRNEQFF	TGCGCCAGCAGCTTGGGGTCGTTCGCGGGGGGGCGGAATGAGCAGTTCTTC	-	TRBV5-1	TRBJ2-1	TRBD2
CASSPRTASAVDNEKLFF	TGTGCCAGCAGCCCCCGGACGGCCTCTGCGGTGGATAATGAAAAACTGTTTTTT	-	TRBV3-1	TRBJ1-4	-
CASSFETGTILQQYF	TGTGCCAGCAGTTTTGAGACCGGGACTATTCTCCAGCAGTACTTC	-	TRBV27	TRBJ2-7	TRBD2
CASSLGAVNSPLHF	TGTGCCAGCAGTTTGGGGGCGGTGAATTCACCCCTCCACTTT	many	TRBV28	TRBJ1-6	-
CATSRTLAGSPLHF	TGTGCCACCAGCAGAACTTTAGCCGGTTCACCCCTCCACTTT	-	TRBV15	TRBJ1-6	-
CSVSREYEQYF	TGCAGTGTTTCCAGGGAGTACGAGCAGTACTTC	-	TRBV20-1	TRBJ2-7	-
CASSLSAGETQYF	TGTGCCAGCAGTTTATCGGCAGGAGAGACCCAGTACTTC	few	TRBV27	TRBJ2-5	-
CSARDSNYGYTF	TGCAGTGCTAGGGACAGTAACTATGGCTACACCTTC	many	TRBV20-1	TRBJ1-2	-
CASSFKIHRLAGGLNGGIEQYF	TGTGCCAGCAGTTTCAAGATCCACCGACTAGCGGGAGGCCTTAACGGGGGAATCGAGCAGTACTTC	few	TRBV12-3/TRBV12-4	TRBJ2-7	TRBD2
CASSQFEGTGELFF	TGCGCCAGCAGCCAATTTGAAGGGACCGGGGAGCTGTTTTTT	-	TRBV4-1	TRBJ2-2	-
CASRTTGTSSETQYF	TGTGCCAGCAGGACGACAGGAACAAGTTCAGAGACCCAGTACTTC	few	TRBV7-2	TRBJ2-5	-
CASSTEGGRAVDTQYF	TGTGCCAGCAGCACCGAAGGCGGGAGGGCCGTCGATACGCAGTATTTT	few	TRBV7-8	TRBJ2-3	TRBD2
CARARQGEGVGELFF	TGTGCCAGGGCACGACAGGGAGAGGGGGTAGGGGAGCTGTTTTTT	once	TRBV21-1	TRBJ2-2	-
CAPRVHFNTGELFF	TGCGCCCCCCGGGTGCACTTTAACACCGGGGAGCTGTTTTTT	-	TRBV4-1	TRBJ2-2	-
CAGSALAEPYEQYF	TGTGCCGGCAGCGCACTAGCCGAACCCTACGAGCAGTACTTC	-	TRBV9	TRBJ2-7	-
CASSLFGPLAGGQGAFF	TGTGCCAGCAGTTTATTTGGCCCACTAGCGGGAGGGCAAGGGGCGTTCTTC	few	TRBV27	TRBJ2-1	TRBD2
CASTTAQGGSSYEHYF	TGTGCCAGCACCACCGCTCAGGGTGGGTCCTCCTACGAGCACTACTTC	-	TRBV28	TRBJ2-4	-
CASSPSWGGEQYF	TGTGCCAGCAGCCCCAGTTGGGGGGGCGAGCAGTACTTC	few	TRBV3-1	TRBJ2-7	TRBD2
CASSLPGLVPEQFF	TGTGCCAGCAGCTTACCGGGACTAGTGCCTGAGCAGTTCTTC	few	TRBV7-2	TRBJ2-1	TRBD2
CASSKDPTNEKLFF	TGTGCCAGCAGCAAGGATCCAACTAATGAAAAACTGTTTTTT	-	TRBV7-9	TRBJ1-4	-
CASSLTEVYGYTF	TGTGCCAGCAGCTTGACAGAAGTTTATGGCTACACCTTC	few	TRBV7-6	TRBJ1-2	-